These 5 T cell receptor beta chains share one sample of origin, sequenced in a study of T cell changes during pregnancy in multiple sclerosis. Clones were read by immunoSEQ multiplex PCR, and TCRdb kept only the in-frame ones, dropping some. The table lists tens of thousands of clones, around 93% of them singletons. The source material was CD4+ T cells from peripheral blood mononuclear cells, sampled in the third trimester of pregnancy. These receptors all come from a female donor in good health, enrolled as a control in a pregnancy study.

The V and J genes are TRBV6-5 and TRBJ2-3, with 10 bases matching TRBD2. There are 16 residues in the CDR3. With V trimmed by 2 bases and J by 3 bases, 5 bases remained unmatched. The V gene's germline CDR1 is MNHEY and CDR2 SVGAGI. CDR3 protein: CASSYGAGGPTDTQYF. The DNA of the CDR3 is TGTGCCAGCAGTTACGGAGCGGGGGGGCCGACAGATACGCAGTATTTT.

The rearrangement links TRBV6-1 to TRBJ2-7; 9 bases are a match to TRBD1. V trimming: 7 bases; J trimming: 2 bases; junction bases outside the gene matches: 6. CDR3 length equals 14 residues. The germline CDR1 and CDR2 sequences are MNHNS and SASEGT. CDR3 loop: CASKGGQGPYEQYF. The CDR3 nucleotides are TGTGCCAGCAAGGGGGGACAGGGTCCCTACGAGCAGTACTTC.

This clone was counted between two and nine times. V and J are TRBV4-1 and TRBJ1-5; tentative D call: TRBD1 (6 bases). The V and J ends lost 4 bases and 6 bases respectively, with 19 bases between them. This CDR3 comprises 16 residues. Germline-derived CDR1 and CDR2 are MGHRA and YSYEKL. CDR3 bases: TGCGCCAGCAGCCTAGCCTTAGCCAGGGGCCCTCAGCCCCAGCATTTT. It specifies CASSLALARGPQPQHF.

This clone was seen a single time. The gene calls are TRBV18 and TRBJ2-1; D might be TRBD2 (5 bases). Germline-derived CDR1 and CDR2 are KGHSH and LQKENI. This CDR3 has 16 residues. V lost 0 bases, J lost 5 bases, and 14 bases lay in between. The CDR3 here is CASSPPHGLANNEQFF. The DNA for the CDR3 is TGTGCCAGCTCACCACCACACGGACTCGCTAACAATGAGCAGTTCTTC.

The CDR3 nucleotides read TGTGCCAGCAGCCCTGCAGGGGGTCGTGGAAACATTCAGTACTTC. Amino acids: CASSPAGGRGNIQYF. V usage is TRBV7-9 and J usage is TRBJ2-4, with TRBD1 matching over 7 bases. CDR1 SEHNR and CDR2 FQNEAQ come from the germline V gene (reference sequence). V shed 5 bases, J shed 6 bases, and the junction held 10 bases outside the gene matches. The CDR3 extends over 15 amino acids.